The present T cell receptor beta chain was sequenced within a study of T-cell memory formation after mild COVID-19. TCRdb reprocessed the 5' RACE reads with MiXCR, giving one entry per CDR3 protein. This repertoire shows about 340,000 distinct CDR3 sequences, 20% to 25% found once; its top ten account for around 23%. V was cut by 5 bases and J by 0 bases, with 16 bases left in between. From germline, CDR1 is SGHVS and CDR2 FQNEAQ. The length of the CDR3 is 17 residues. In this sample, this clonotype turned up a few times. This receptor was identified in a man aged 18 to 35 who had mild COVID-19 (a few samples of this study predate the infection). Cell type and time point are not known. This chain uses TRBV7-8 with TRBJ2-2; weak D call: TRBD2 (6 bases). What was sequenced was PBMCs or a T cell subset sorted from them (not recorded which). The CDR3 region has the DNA TGTGCCAGCAGCCACAGCTGGGACTCAACGAACACCGGGGAGCTGTTTTTT. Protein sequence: CASSHSWDSTNTGELFF.